This T cell receptor (beta chain) was sequenced in a study of OX40 agonist ivuxolimab in advanced cancers. Regarding the study in general: The costimulatory receptor OX40 (CD134) was targeted by ivuxolimab, a fully human IgG2 agonistic monoclonal antibody. The paper reports the monotherapy dose-escalation portion (N ≈ 50 patients) of the phase I ivuxolimab trial. Intravenous ivuxolimab was administered to patients every 2 weeks at six dose levels: 0.01, 0.1, 0.3, 1.5, 3 and 10 mg/kg. Patients were allowed to have had prior anti-PD-1, anti-PD-L1 or anti-CTLA-4 therapy, and approximately 40% of the dose-escalation patients had previously received checkpoint inhibitors. Peripheral TCRbeta sequencing was intended to test whether TCR sequence diversity was altered and clonal T-cell expansion was caused by ivuxolimab. Of the 50 to 55 patients in dose escalation, about 20 had hepatocellular carcinoma, some 15 had melanoma, 9 had renal cell carcinoma and 9 had head and neck cancer. In the dose-escalation cohort, 82.7% of patients were male, and the mean age was around 60 years, with a range of about 20 to 79. Partial responses were achieved by three dose-escalation patients, of whom one had hepatocellular carcinoma and two had cutaneous melanoma.

The investigation overall reported the following: On average, CD8+ T cells showed more expanded clones than CD4+ T cells after ivuxolimab. Clonal expansion of both CD4+ and CD8+ blood T cells was observed from baseline to week 6 at doses 0.1 to 3.0 mg/kg. Low levels of normalized T-cell clonal expansion were also seen in some patients who did not respond. Partial responders in the 0.1-3.0 mg/kg groups had among the lowest normalized peripheral clonal expansion, especially among CD8+ T cells. The antigen specificity of the clonally expanded peripheral T cells was not determined.

Patients with a history of autoimmune disease or receiving systemic immunosuppression were excluded from the trial. In every dose cohort, peripheral blood was drawn for TCR sequencing at baseline, cycle 4 day 1, and cycle 7 day 1. The samples were taken from a phase I, first-in-human, multicenter, open-label dose-escalation trial of ivuxolimab. Adults with locally advanced or metastatic head and neck squamous cell, hepatocellular, melanoma or renal cell carcinoma were enrolled in the trial. Before TCR sequencing, CD4+ T cells and CD8+ T cells from peripheral blood were sorted into separate populations. There are 15 amino acids in the CDR3, from cysteine to phenylalanine inclusive. The DNA shown is the 45-base CDR3, in frame from base 1. The germline V gene specifies MNHNS as CDR1 and SASEGT as CDR2. Trimming at the junction amounts to 7 bases on V and 0 bases on J, and the germline ends lie 15 bases apart.

For sequencing of the TCRbeta CDR3 region, genomic DNA was extracted from the sorted cells. TCRbeta CDR3 regions were sequenced using the immunoSEQ Assay. The immuneACCESS repertoire file appears here via TCRdb, limited to in-frame rearrangements. These files lack a portion of the clones; in checked studies, under half of the deficit traces to unresolved V genes, and the cause of the others is not known. This sample holds some 100,000 clones; about nine tenths were observed only once. The ten largest clones represent around 0.16% of the sample. In the case of this clone: The specificity of this receptor is unknown. Base qualities are not provided; no much larger clone lies one nucleotide away.

The sequencing here drew on CD4+ or CD8+ T cells sorted from blood, taken in a trial of the OX40 agonist ivuxolimab. The V gene is TRBV6-1 and the J gene is TRBJ1-1; the D segment could be TRBD1, given 5 matching bases. The TCR sequence derives from an adult with an advanced solid tumor such as melanoma, head and neck, liver or kidney cancer. The CDR3 reads as follows: CASTRRGGMNTEAFF. The DNA sequence reads TGTGCCAGCACGAGGCGGGGCGGGATGAACACTGAAGCTTTCTTT.